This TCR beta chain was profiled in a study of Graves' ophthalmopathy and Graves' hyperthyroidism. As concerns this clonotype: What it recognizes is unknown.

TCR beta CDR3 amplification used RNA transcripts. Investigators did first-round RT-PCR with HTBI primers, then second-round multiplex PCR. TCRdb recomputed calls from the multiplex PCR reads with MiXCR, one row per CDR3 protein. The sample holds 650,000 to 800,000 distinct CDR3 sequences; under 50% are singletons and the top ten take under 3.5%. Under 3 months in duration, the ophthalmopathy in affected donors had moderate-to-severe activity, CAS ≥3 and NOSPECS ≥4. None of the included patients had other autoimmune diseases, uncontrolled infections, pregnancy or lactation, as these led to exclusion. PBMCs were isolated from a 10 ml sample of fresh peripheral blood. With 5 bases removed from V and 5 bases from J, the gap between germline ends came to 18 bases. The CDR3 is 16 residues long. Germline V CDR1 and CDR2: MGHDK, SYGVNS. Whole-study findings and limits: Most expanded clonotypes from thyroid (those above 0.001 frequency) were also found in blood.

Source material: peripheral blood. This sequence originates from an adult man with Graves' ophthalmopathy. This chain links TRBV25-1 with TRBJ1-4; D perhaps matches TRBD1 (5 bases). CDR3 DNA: TGTGCCAGCAGTTATCTCCGGGACGGCGCCAATGAAAAACTGTTTTTT. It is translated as CASSYLRDGANEKLFF.